The 26 T cell receptor beta chains in this list originate from one sample, sequenced in a study of T cells in Graves' hyperthyroidism and ophthalmopathy. Amplified TCR beta CDR3 regions derived from RNA transcripts. A first-round RT-PCR of the TCR CDR3 used the HTBI primer set. TCRdb passed the multiplex PCR reads through MiXCR, listing each CDR3 protein once. The repertoire holds around 540,000 distinct CDR3 sequences, with roughly a sixth as singletons. Source material: blood. These receptors were collected from a woman in her 30s with Graves' ophthalmopathy.

This clonotype was counted between two and nine times. The V gene is TRBV4-3, the J gene TRBJ2-3; D uncertain. V dropped 1 base and J dropped 2 bases, with 4 bases sitting between them. CDR1 LGHNA and CDR2 YSLEER come from the germline V gene. This CDR3 is built from 13 residues. This CDR3 reads CASSQVHTDTQYF. CDR3 nucleotides: TGCGCCAGCAGCCAAGTTCACACAGATACGCAGTATTTT.

This clonotype was observed at least ten times. The V gene is TRBV7-2, the J gene TRBJ1-2; TRBD1 might be the D (6 bases). The CDR3 runs 13 residues. Trimming removed 5 bases at V and 4 bases at J, with 11 bases between. Germline CDR1 is SGHTA and CDR2 is FQGNSA. CDR3 nucleotides: TGTGCCAGCAGCCACAGGGACGGCTATGGCTACACCTTC. This sequence encodes CASSHRDGYGYTF.

The chain combines TRBV7-3 with TRBJ2-2, with 8 bases identical to TRBD2. The CDR3 covers 15 residues. The germline V gene encodes CDR1 SGHTA and CDR2 FQGTGA. Trimming cost V 5 bases and J 6 bases; bases outside gene matches: 8. This CDR3 reads CASSPQGLASGELFF. Written as DNA, the CDR3 is TGTGCCAGCAGCCCCCAAGGACTAGCTTCCGGGGAGCTGTTTTTT.

The chain combines TRBV6-5 with TRBJ2-1; TRBD2 might be the D (6 bases). The length of the CDR3 is 17 residues. Germline CDR1 reads MNHEY; CDR2 reads SVGAGI. The germline V and J ends were trimmed by 2 bases and 7 bases, with 21 bases remaining between them. Here the CDR3 reads CASSYPRGQAGPNEQFF. The CDR3 nucleotides are TGTGCCAGCAGTTACCCGAGGGGTCAAGCGGGCCCTAATGAGCAGTTCTTC.

This clonotype was picked up many times. The chain is built from TRBV20-1 and TRBJ1-5; TRBD1 matches at 10 bases. The CDR3 is 17 amino acids. Germline V gene data show CDR1 as DFQATT and CDR2 as SNEGSKA (reference sequence). J lost 2 bases, V lost 6 bases, and 13 bases had no gene match. DNA for the CDR3: TGCAGTGCCGAGTATTTGACAGGGGGCGAAGGCAATCAGCCCCAGCATTTT. Protein sequence: CSAEYLTGGEGNQPQHF.

There are many counts of this clonotype. This chain uses TRBV9 with TRBJ2-3; 15 bases agree with TRBD2. V was pared by 5 bases and J by 6 bases, with 7 bases of the junction left unmatched. The germline V gene encodes CDR1 SGDLS and CDR2 YYNGEE. This CDR3 is built from 16 residues. In DNA, the CDR3 is TGTGCCAGCAGGAGGGGACTAGCGGGAGGTGAGGATACGCAGTATTTT. Translating gives CASRRGLAGGEDTQYF.

This clonotype occurred a few times. The rearrangement uses TRBV3-1 and TRBJ2-5, with a weak D call TRBD2 (6 bases). This CDR3 region has 13 residues. V lost 0 bases to trimming and J lost 9 bases, with 11 bases between them. Looked up from germline, CDR1 is LGHDT and CDR2 is YNNKEL (reference sequence). This chain's CDR3 is CASSQEPTSSQYF. Written as DNA, the CDR3 is TGTGCCAGCAGCCAAGAACCTACTAGCTCCCAGTACTTC.

This clonotype was observed many times. J is TRBJ2-3 and V is TRBV28; perhaps TRBD1 as D (5 bases). Germline values: CDR1 MDHEN, CDR2 SYDVKM. There are 15 residues in the CDR3. The germline V and J ends were trimmed by 1 base and 8 bases, with 16 bases remaining between them. CDR3 DNA: TGTGCCAGCAGTTTATTAGCCAGGGATGTTGGTACGCAGTATTTT. This encodes CASSLLARDVGTQYF. The complete variable domain, with remaining parts taken from reference TRBV28 and TRBJ2-3, reads DVKVTQSSRYLVKRTGEKVFLECVQDMDHENMFWYRQDPGLGLRLIYFSYDVKMKEKGDIPEGYSVSREKKERFSLILESASTNQTSMYLCASSLLARDVGTQYFGPGTRLTVL.

This clonotype was recorded a few times. The chain has TRBV29-1 and TRBJ1-1, with TRBD1 as a possible D gene (6 bases). The CDR3 has 12 amino acids. The V gene's germline CDR1 is SQVTM and CDR2 ANQGSEA. Trimming removed 7 bases from V and 1 base from J, with 10 bases in between. The CDR3 region is CSGGQQNTEAFF. The CDR3 bases are TGCAGCGGCGGACAGCAGAACACTGAAGCTTTCTTT.

This chain links TRBV28 with TRBJ1-2, with TRBD1 identical over 11 bases. The CDR3 extends over 14 amino acids. CDR1 and CDR2 from the germline V gene are MDHEN and SYDVKM. Losses at the gene ends were 5 bases for V and 7 bases for J; bases not matched to a gene: 6. The CDR3 coding sequence is TGTGCCAGCAGTGTGGGACAGGGGGGGGCTGGCTACACCTTC. It encodes CASSVGQGGAGYTF.

In this sample, this clonotype turned up many times. The chain employs TRBV27 and TRBJ2-1; D is perhaps TRBD1 (6 bases). Deletions cut 1 base from V and 5 bases from J, with 18 bases between. The CDR3 contains 17 residues. Germline CDR1 reads MNHEY; CDR2 reads SMNVEV (reference sequence). The CDR3 sequence is CASSLYGTQKLDNEQFF. CDR3 DNA sequence: TGTGCCAGCAGTTTATATGGGACACAAAAGCTGGACAATGAGCAGTTCTTC.

This clonotype was recorded at least ten times. The chain joins TRBV28 to TRBJ1-5; 8 bases line up with TRBD1. Germline lookup yields CDR1 MDHEN and CDR2 SYDVKM. V trimming: 4 bases; J trimming: 3 bases; junction bases outside the gene matches: 11. This CDR3 contains 17 residues. In DNA, the CDR3 is TGTGCCAGCAGTTCCCGCATCAGGGGGCGCGTCAATCAGCCCCAGCATTTT. Translated, it gives CASSSRIRGRVNQPQHF.

This clonotype was detected ten times or more. J is TRBJ2-2 and V is TRBV5-1; weak D call: TRBD1 (6 bases). V was trimmed by 4 bases and J by 6 bases, leaving 16 bases between them. Germline loops: CDR1 SGHRS, CDR2 YFSETQ. This CDR3 region has 15 residues. Written as DNA, the CDR3 is TGCGCCAGCAGCCGGGACACGGTTGCTCCCGGGGAGCTGTTTTTT. As protein: CASSRDTVAPGELFF. Filled out from reference TRBV5-1 and TRBJ2-2, the complete variable domain reads KAGVTQTPRYLIKTRGQQVTLSCSPISGHRSVSWYQQTPGQGLQFLFEYFSETQRNKGNFPGRFSGRQFSNSRSEMNVSTLELGDSALYLCASSRDTVAPGELFFGEGSRLTVL.

Ten or more counts support this clonotype. The chain combines TRBV10-3 with TRBJ2-5; the D is unclear. V was shortened by 4 bases and J by 4 bases, with 4 bases between the two germline ends. Germline CDR1 reads ENHRY; CDR2 reads SYGVKD. The CDR3 is 11 residues long. The CDR3: CAISGGETQYF. CDR3 DNA sequence: TGTGCCATCAGTGGGGGAGAGACCCAGTACTTC.

This clonotype was seen ten or more times. The chain carries TRBV20-1 and TRBJ2-5; no firm D call. The ends were cut back, 2 bases at V and 12 bases at J, with 16 bases in the middle. Germline values: CDR1 DFQATT, CDR2 SNEGSKA (reference sequence). The CDR3 consists of 12 residues. The CDR3 bases are TGCAGTGCTAGATCCGGAATGGTCTTCGAGTACTTC. Its protein product is CSARSGMVFEYF.

The sample holds one count of this clonotype. A read error may be the cause here, since a much bigger clone is one base away. The chain links TRBV7-3 to TRBJ2-3; D ambiguous. This CDR3 has 14 amino acids. The germline CDR1 and CDR2 sequences are SGHTA and FQGTGA. Trimming stripped 0 bases from V and 2 bases from J, with 6 bases between. CDR3 residues: CASSLTSLTDTQYF. In DNA, the CDR3 is TGTGCCAGCAGCTTAACGTCCCTCACAGATACGCAGTATTTT.

This clonotype was found many times. The chain couples TRBV20-1 to TRBJ2-1; D call uncertain. This CDR3 comprises 12 residues. CDR1 DFQATT and CDR2 SNEGSKA come from the germline V gene (reference sequence). The V gene lost 4 bases and the J gene lost 6 bases, with 10 bases spanning the gap. The CDR3 spells CSATQGPNEQFF. The CDR3 bases are TGCAGTGCTACCCAAGGTCCCAATGAGCAGTTCTTC.

This clonotype was observed a few times. The V and J genes are TRBV24-1 and TRBJ2-1; the match to TRBD2 covers 13 bases. The V segment lost 4 bases and the J segment 10 bases; nucleotides outside the gene matches: 9. The CDR3 loop spans 16 amino acids. The germline CDR1 and CDR2 sequences are KGHDR and SFDVKD. CDR3 amino acids: CATSDPLAGGPREQFF. Written as DNA, the CDR3 is TGTGCCACCAGTGACCCACTAGCGGGAGGGCCTCGGGAGCAGTTCTTC.

The sample holds many counts of this clonotype. V usage is TRBV11-2 and J usage is TRBJ2-7; 7 positions match TRBD1. Germline V gene sequence: CDR1 SGHAT, CDR2 FQNNGV. The ends lost 0 bases at V and 1 base at J; junction bases unmatched: 6. CDR3 length equals 16 residues. Here the CDR3 DNA reads TGTGCCAGCAGCTTAGAGACAGGGCATTGGTCCTACGAGCAGTACTTC. Protein sequence: CASSLETGHWSYEQYF.

This chain joins TRBV20-1 and TRBJ2-2, with 7 bases matching TRBD2. The CDR3 spans 14 residues. V lost 3 bases to trimming and J lost 3 bases; unmatched junction nucleotides: 4. Germline V gene data show CDR1 as DFQATT and CDR2 as SNEGSKA (reference sequence). In DNA, the CDR3 is TGCAGTGCTAGGGCGGGAGAGTACACCGGGGAGCTGTTTTTT. Encoded protein: CSARAGEYTGELFF.

This clonotype was seen ten or more times. This sequence joins TRBV6-2 or TRBV6-3 and TRBJ2-3; tentatively, D is TRBD2 (5 bases). Germline CDR1 is MNHEY and CDR2 is SVGEGT. The CDR3 is 13 residues long. V lost 4 bases and J lost 4, with 9 bases in between. DNA of the CDR3: TGTGCCAGCAGTTCCCTAGCTGCAGATACGCAGTATTTT. This codes for CASSSLAADTQYF.

This clonotype was recorded a few times. The chain joins TRBV9 to TRBJ2-2; unclear D gene. CDR1 is SGDLS and CDR2 is YYNGEE in the germline V gene. The CDR3 covers 13 residues. The V end lost 0 bases, the J end lost 8 bases, and 8 bases lay between the germline ends. The CDR3 DNA reads as TGTGCCAGCAGCGTAGAGAATGAGGGGGAGCTGTTTTTT. This codes for CASSVENEGELFF.

The genes are TRBV20-1 and TRBJ2-7; 9 nucleotides agree with TRBD1. V gave up 7 bases and J gave up 7 bases; unmatched junction bases: 11. The CDR3 has 13 amino acids. The germline V gene encodes CDR1 DFQATT and CDR2 SNEGSKA (reference sequence). The CDR3 DNA is TGCAGTGGAGCGGGGACAGGGTTGCGGGAGCAGTACTTC. This encodes CSGAGTGLREQYF.

The sample holds many counts of this clonotype. The V and J genes are TRBV24-1 and TRBJ2-2; D uncertain. From germline, CDR1 is KGHDR and CDR2 SFDVKD. Deletions cut 2 bases from V and 7 bases from J, with 10 bases between. The CDR3 has 14 residues. In nucleotides, the CDR3 is TGTGCCACCAGTGATTCCGATCAGCACGGGGAGCTGTTTTTT. Its protein product is CATSDSDQHGELFF.

V usage is TRBV5-4 and J usage is TRBJ2-7; 10 nucleotides align to TRBD1. CDR1 is SGHNT, CDR2 YYREEE, per germline (reference sequence). This CDR3 is built from 14 residues. After removal of 3 bases from V and 7 bases from J, the junction contained 7 bases not matched to a gene. CDR3 in amino acids: CASSSWDRGGEQYF. For the CDR3, the DNA is TGTGCCAGCAGCTCCTGGGACAGGGGTGGAGAGCAGTACTTC.

This clonotype has a handful of counts. The V and J genes are TRBV10-3 and TRBJ1-5; tentative D call: TRBD1 (6 bases). Germline V lookup: CDR1 ENHRY, CDR2 SYGVKD. Deletions cut 0 bases from V and 5 bases from J, with 11 bases between. This CDR3 has 15 residues. The CDR3, as DNA: TGTGCCATCAGTGAGTCGGAGGGGGGCCATCAGCCCCAGCATTTT. It is translated as CAISESEGGHQPQHF.